This entry lists 2 T cell receptor beta chains sequenced from one sample in a study of blood T cells in healthy people across ages. Then a second PCR, running about 6 to 12 cycles, was carried out with a sample-barcoded 5' primer and a J-beta primer mix. TCRdb reanalysed the 5' RACE reads using MiXCR and keeps one entry per CDR3 protein. The sample lists about 650,000 distinct CDR3 sequences; 32% were seen once. Sequences were obtained from blood. Receptor source: a woman aged 80 or over in good health.

The chain couples TRBV2 to TRBJ2-3, with 8 nucleotides matching TRBD2. The V gene's germline CDR1 is SNHLY and CDR2 FYNNEI. V shed 5 bases and J 6 bases; nucleotides not matched to a gene: 10. The CDR3 totals 15 residues. CDR3 nucleotide sequence: TGTGCCAGCAGTCAACGGGGGGGTATCGGCGATACGCAGTATTTT. As protein: CASSQRGGIGDTQYF.

The table lists this clonotype with a few counts. A much larger clone is a single base away; this may be a read error. The chain is built from TRBV7-2 and TRBJ2-5; the match to TRBD1 covers 8 bases. Germline V gene data show CDR1 as SGHTA and CDR2 as FQGNSA. J lost 11 bases, V lost 3 bases, and 17 bases had no gene match. CDR3 length equals 16 residues. The CDR3 region has the DNA TGTGCCAGCAGCTTCCGCGGTGGACAGGGTGTGAATGAGCAGTACTTC. Encoded protein: CASSFRGGQGVNEQYF.